These 28 T cell receptor beta chains originate from one sample sequenced in a study of cytomegalovirus exposure and HLA in healthy donors. This table comes from immunoSEQ multiplex PCR, and its TCRdb copy is limited to in-frame clones, with some not included. The sample contains hundreds of thousands of clones, approximately 88% of which appear only once. The sample taken for sequencing was PBMCs. These receptors were taken from a woman aged 18-29 years in good health and CMV-seronegative.

The V gene is TRBV25-1, the J gene TRBJ2-7, with TRBD2 matching over 11 bases. The CDR3 is 14 residues long. Trimming removed 7 bases from V and 5 bases from J; junction bases left unmatched: 7. CDR1 and CDR2 (germline): MGHDK, SYGVNS. The CDR3 sequence: CASTVSGRAHEQYF. CDR3 nucleotide sequence: TGTGCCAGCACTGTTAGCGGGAGGGCCCACGAGCAGTACTTC.

This chain uses TRBV7-9 with TRBJ2-1, with 7 nucleotides matching TRBD1. Per the germline V gene, CDR1 is SEHNR and CDR2 is FQNEAQ (reference sequence). J was trimmed by 2 bases and V by 5 bases; bases with no gene match: 9. The CDR3 consists of 16 residues. The CDR3 reads CASSRPWDSPYNEQFF. Written as DNA, the CDR3 is TGTGCCAGCAGCCGTCCCTGGGACAGTCCCTACAATGAGCAGTTCTTC.

As DNA, the CDR3 is TGCGCCAGCAGGCGTCAGAGAGGGGGTTACGGCTACACCTTC. Its protein is CASRRQRGGYGYTF. The chain has TRBV5-1 and TRBJ1-2; D may be TRBD1 (6 bases). The CDR3 contains 14 residues. Trimming removed 5 bases at V and 8 bases at J, with 19 bases between. Germline loops: CDR1 SGHRS, CDR2 YFSETQ.

The rearrangement joins TRBV9 to TRBJ2-2, with a weak D call TRBD2 (6 bases). V lost 0 bases and J 0 bases, leaving 12 bases between the germline ends. The length of the CDR3 is 17 residues. From germline, CDR1 is SGDLS and CDR2 YYNGEE. The CDR3 is CASSVAPRGANTGELFF. Written as DNA, the CDR3 is TGTGCCAGCAGCGTAGCTCCCCGCGGGGCGAACACCGGGGAGCTGTTTTTT.

The chain couples TRBV5-1 to TRBJ1-3; TRBD1 aligns across 7 bases. Germline CDR1 and CDR2: SGHRS and YFSETQ. The CDR3 is made up of 16 amino acids. The V gene end was trimmed by 2 bases and the J gene end by 4 bases; junction bases not matched to a gene: 9. The CDR3 coding sequence is TGCGCCAGCAGCTTCTCTTTAACAGGGGCGGGAAACACCATATATTTT. The encoded protein is CASSFSLTGAGNTIYF. The variable domain in full, completed from reference TRBV5-1 and TRBJ1-3, reads KAGVTQTPRYLIKTRGQQVTLSCSPISGHRSVSWYQQTPGQGLQFLFEYFSETQRNKGNFPGRFSGRQFSNSRSEMNVSTLELGDSALYLCASSFSLTGAGNTIYFGEGSWLTVV.

This clone was seen only once. The chain couples TRBV5-6 to TRBJ1-2; 7 bases align to TRBD1. From germline, CDR1 is SGHDT and CDR2 YYEEEE. J was trimmed by 4 bases and V by 3 bases; bases with no gene match: 9. The CDR3 is 15 amino acids. As DNA, the CDR3 is TGTGCCAGCAGCTACCGCACAGGGGATGGCTATGGCTACACCTTC. This sequence encodes CASSYRTGDGYGYTF.

J is TRBJ2-5 and V is TRBV11-2, with a possible D match to TRBD1 (6 bases). Germline CDR1 reads SGHAT; CDR2 reads FQNNGV. CDR3 length: 15 residues. With 2 bases removed from V and 2 bases from J, the gap between germline ends came to 12 bases. This CDR3 reads CASSLWTAFQETQYF. The CDR3 region has the DNA TGTGCCAGCAGCTTATGGACAGCCTTTCAAGAGACCCAGTACTTC.

This clone was recorded only once. The genes are TRBV28 and TRBJ2-1, with D possibly being TRBD1 (6 bases). CDR3 size: 15 residues. V was cut by 4 bases and J by 0 bases, with 10 bases left in between. The germline CDR1 and CDR2 sequences are MDHEN and SYDVKM. The CDR3 here is CASSSQGSSYNEQFF. The CDR3 DNA reads TGTGCCAGCAGTTCCCAGGGGAGCTCCTACAATGAGCAGTTCTTC.

The gene calls are TRBV28 and TRBJ1-3; TRBD1 might be the D (6 bases). This CDR3 is built from 15 residues. In germline, CDR1 is MDHEN, CDR2 SYDVKM. V was clipped by 0 bases and J by 3 bases, with 9 bases between them. The CDR3 here is CASSLWQQGGNTIYF. The CDR3 DNA sequence: TGTGCCAGCAGTTTATGGCAACAGGGTGGAAACACCATATATTTT.

The chain links TRBV13 to TRBJ2-2; D is unresolved. Looked up from germline, CDR1 is PRHDT and CDR2 is FYEKMQ (reference sequence). The CDR3 has 11 residues. V shed 5 bases and J shed 5 bases, with 3 bases lying between them. CDR3 amino acids: CASSATGELFF. CDR3 sequence (DNA): TGTGCCAGCAGCGCGACCGGGGAGCTGTTTTTT.

This rearrangement joins TRBV19 to TRBJ1-6; possible D gene TRBD1, 6 bases. Germline V lookup: CDR1 LNHDA, CDR2 SQIVND (reference sequence). With 7 bases removed from V and 7 bases from J, the gap between germline ends came to 11 bases. The CDR3 runs 13 residues. The CDR3 bases are TGTGCCAGTACGAGGGGGAAAAATTCACCCCTCCACTTT. This sequence encodes CASTRGKNSPLHF.

V and J are TRBV2 and TRBJ1-4, with 7 positions matching TRBD1. The V and J ends lost 2 bases and 2 bases, in that order; junction bases with no gene match: 5. This CDR3 has 16 amino acids. Germline CDR1 and CDR2: SNHLY and FYNNEI. CDR3 bases: TGTGCCAGCAGTGAAAGGGGGCTGGGGACTAATGAAAAACTGTTTTTT. Amino acid sequence: CASSERGLGTNEKLFF. Full variable domain (rest looked up from reference TRBV2 and TRBJ1-4): EPEVTQTPSHQVTQMGQEVILRCVPISNHLYFYWYRQILGQKVEFLVSFYNNEISEKSEIFDDQFSVERPDGSNFTLKIRSTKLEDSAMYFCASSERGLGTNEKLFFGSGTQLSVL.

The genes are TRBV27 and TRBJ2-1, with D possibly matching TRBD2 (5 bases). Germline V lookup: CDR1 MNHEY, CDR2 SMNVEV (reference sequence). This CDR3 spans 12 amino acids. V lost 2 bases and J lost 8, with 7 bases in between. This chain's CDR3 is CASSLGGYEQFF. CDR3 sequence (DNA): TGTGCCAGCAGTTTAGGAGGTTATGAGCAGTTCTTC.

The chain carries TRBV29-1 and TRBJ2-1, with 8 bases fitting TRBD1. The CDR3 is made up of 17 amino acids. Per germline, CDR1 SQVTM and CDR2 ANQGSEA. Trimming took 2 bases from V and 0 from J; bases not matched to a gene: 9. The CDR3 bases are TGCAGCGTTGAATTAAGGCCAGGGGGCAGCTCCTACAATGAGCAGTTCTTC. Translation gives CSVELRPGGSSYNEQFF.

The rearrangement uses TRBV18 and TRBJ1-2; D is uncertain. V dropped 3 bases and J dropped 6 bases, with 20 bases sitting between them. CDR3 size: 16 residues. Germline values: CDR1 KGHSH, CDR2 LQKENI. The CDR3 spells CASSPSISTNLDGYTF. CDR3 in DNA: TGTGCCAGCTCACCGAGTATTTCCACGAACTTGGATGGCTACACCTTC.

The chain employs TRBV9 and TRBJ2-1; 14 nucleotides match TRBD2. Germline values: CDR1 SGDLS, CDR2 YYNGEE. V trimming: 4 bases; J trimming: 9 bases; junction bases outside the gene matches: 12. The CDR3 sequence is 17 residues long. The CDR3 spells CASSKATGTSGSPEQFF. The CDR3 coding sequence is TGTGCCAGCAGCAAGGCCACCGGGACTAGCGGGAGTCCTGAGCAGTTCTTC.

The chain uses TRBV5-5 and TRBJ2-5; 8 nucleotides line up with TRBD2. V was pared by 2 bases and J by 2 bases, with 11 bases of the junction left unmatched. The CDR3 runs 17 residues. Looked up from germline, CDR1 is SGHKS and CDR2 is YYEKEE (reference sequence). The CDR3 bases are TGTGCCAGCAGCTTCCTCGTGGGGGGGACTAGGCAAGAGACCCAGTACTTC. Residues: CASSFLVGGTRQETQYF.

Worth noting for this clone: In the same sample, other DNA sequences code for this CDR3. The V gene is TRBV28, the J gene TRBJ1-2, with TRBD1 matching over 11 bases. This CDR3 has 12 amino acids. Unmatched junction bases numbered 4, after V lost 9 bases and J lost 7 bases. In germline, CDR1 is MDHEN, CDR2 SYDVKM. CDR3 sequence reads: CASGQGAGGYTF. CDR3 DNA: TGTGCCAGTGGACAGGGGGCGGGTGGCTACACCTTC.

This clone was detected only once. The chain uses TRBV11-2 and TRBJ1-4; D is perhaps TRBD1 (5 bases). The CDR3 length is 19 residues. The germline CDR1 and CDR2 sequences are SGHAT and FQNNGV. Trimming removed 0 bases at V and 7 bases at J, with 24 bases between. This CDR3 is CASSLDRVKESVSREKLFF. The CDR3 DNA sequence: TGTGCCAGCAGCTTAGACAGGGTAAAGGAAAGTGTGTCTCGTGAAAAACTGTTTTTT.

The genes are TRBV6-6 and TRBJ2-7; TRBD2 matches 10 bases. V lost 0 bases to trimming and J lost 5 bases; unmatched junction nucleotides: 7. CDR1 is MNHNY and CDR2 is SVGAGI in the germline V gene (reference sequence). The CDR3 totals 16 residues. CDR3 residues: CASSYSTSSGRDEQYF. The CDR3 bases are TGTGCCAGCAGTTACTCAACGTCTAGCGGGAGAGACGAGCAGTACTTC.

This chain joins TRBV29-1 and TRBJ1-5, with D possibly TRBD1 on 5 matching bases. This CDR3 comprises 17 residues. Germline assignment: CDR1 SQVTM and CDR2 ANQGSEA. Deletions cut 8 bases from V and 0 bases from J, with 23 bases between. The CDR3 bases are TGCAGCCCTCCACGACGACAGCCCCAATATAGCAATCAGCCCCAGCATTTT. Its translation: CSPPRRQPQYSNQPQHF.

The V and J genes are TRBV10-3 and TRBJ2-7, with 10 bases that match TRBD2. Per the germline V gene, CDR1 is ENHRY and CDR2 is SYGVKD. CDR3 size: 15 residues. V shed 0 bases, J shed 5 bases, and the junction held 4 bases outside the gene matches. CDR3 in amino acids: CAISESSGRVNEQYF. The CDR3 DNA is TGTGCCATCAGTGAGTCAAGCGGGAGGGTCAACGAGCAGTACTTC.

The V gene is TRBV19, the J gene TRBJ1-5; 8 nucleotides line up with TRBD1. The CDR3 is made up of 15 amino acids. Germline V gene sequence: CDR1 LNHDA, CDR2 SQIVND (reference sequence). V was clipped by 4 bases and J by 1 base; unmatched bases: 3. The CDR3 region is CASSTTGGSNQPQHF. The CDR3 region has the DNA TGTGCCAGTAGTACTACAGGGGGGAGCAATCAGCCCCAGCATTTT. The full variable domain, its missing parts supplied by reference TRBV19 and TRBJ1-5, is DGGITQSPKYLFRKEGQNVTLSCEQNLNHDAMYWYRQDPGQGLRLIYYSQIVNDFQKGDIAEGYSVSREKKESFPLTVTSAQKNPTAFYLCASSTTGGSNQPQHFGDGTRLSIL.

The chain couples TRBV9 to TRBJ2-1, with 11 bases that match TRBD1. Trimming at V came to 0 bases and at J to 6 bases, leaving 14 bases not matched to a gene. Germline CDR1 SGDLS, CDR2 YYNGEE. CDR3 length: 19 residues. The CDR3 reads CASSVVGTVGTGGFNEQFF. In nucleotides, the CDR3 is TGTGCCAGCAGCGTAGTTGGGACCGTGGGGACAGGGGGTTTCAATGAGCAGTTCTTC.

The CDR3 region has the DNA TGCGCCAGCAGCCAAGATGGCCTAGCGTCTGGGGAGCTGTTTTTT. Translation gives CASSQDGLASGELFF. This rearrangement joins TRBV4-3 to TRBJ2-2; possibly TRBD2 for D (6 bases). Germline V gene sequence: CDR1 LGHNA, CDR2 YSLEER. Trimming shortened V by 0 bases and J by 8 bases, and 13 bases separated the two germline ends. CDR3 size: 15 residues.

The rearrangement uses TRBV4-1 and TRBJ2-7; possible D gene TRBD2, 5 bases. The germline gives CDR1 MGHRA, CDR2 YSYEKL. With 1 base removed from V and 0 bases from J, the gap between germline ends came to 16 bases. The CDR3 has 17 residues. The CDR3 spells CASSQVGATPASYEQYF. The DNA of the CDR3 is TGCGCCAGCAGCCAAGTGGGAGCGACTCCTGCCTCCTACGAGCAGTACTTC.

The chain uses TRBV25-1 and TRBJ2-7; 11 bases match TRBD2. The CDR3 is 15 residues long. Germline assignment: CDR1 MGHDK and CDR2 SYGVNS. V shed 6 bases and J 5 bases; nucleotides not matched to a gene: 9. Written as DNA, the CDR3 is TGTGCCAGCAGAGAGGATAGCGGGAGGGGAAACGAGCAGTACTTC. Its protein product is CASREDSGRGNEQYF.

V usage is TRBV5-1 and J usage is TRBJ2-1; D is perhaps TRBD1 (5 bases). The CDR3 runs to 15 residues. Germline values: CDR1 SGHRS, CDR2 YFSETQ. V was pared by 8 bases and J by 0 bases, with 15 bases between. CDR3 residues: CASGRPGSSYNEQFF. The DNA for the CDR3 is TGCGCCAGTGGGCGGCCAGGGTCCTCCTACAATGAGCAGTTCTTC. Full variable domain (remainder filled in from reference TRBV5-1 and TRBJ2-1): KAGVTQTPRYLIKTRGQQVTLSCSPISGHRSVSWYQQTPGQGLQFLFEYFSETQRNKGNFPGRFSGRQFSNSRSEMNVSTLELGDSALYLCASGRPGSSYNEQFFGPGTRLTVL.